Each of the 25 T cell receptor beta chains below was sequenced from the same sample in a study of CD4 T cells in relation to SARS-CoV-2 and coronaviruses. Clones were read by immunoSEQ multiplex PCR, and TCRdb kept only the in-frame ones, dropping some. The data show about 12,000 clones, 70% to 80% seen once. Antigen specificity for these receptors is unknown. Unexposed donor CD4+ T cells date from about 2010-2019, before the COVID-19 pandemic. After more than eight days of culture, CD4+ T cells were isolated. The sequenced sample consisted of CD4+ T cells from PBMCs, cultured in vitro. These receptors were taken from a human donor in good health.

The chain has TRBV5-1 and TRBJ1-3; 7 nucleotides align to TRBD1. The junction had 4 bases not matched to a gene; V was cut back by 4 bases and J by 0 bases. The CDR3 is made up of 15 amino acids. CDR1 SGHRS and CDR2 YFSETQ come from the germline V gene. CDR3 protein: CASSNRGGSGNTIYF. The CDR3, as DNA: TGCGCCAGCAGCAACAGGGGAGGCTCTGGAAACACCATATATTTT.

The rearrangement uses TRBV6-6 and TRBJ1-3, with D unclear. The V end was cut by 0 bases, the J end by 0 bases, with 9 bases between. Germline V gene lookup returns CDR1 MNHNY and CDR2 SVGAGI (reference sequence). CDR3 length equals 16 residues. CDR3 protein: CASSYSVEGSGNTIYF. DNA of the CDR3: TGTGCCAGCAGTTACTCGGTGGAAGGCTCTGGAAACACCATATATTTT.

The chain has TRBV4-1 and TRBJ1-1; no firm D call. Per the germline V gene, CDR1 is MGHRA and CDR2 is YSYEKL. Trimming took off 3 bases at V and 4 bases at J, with 9 bases between the two ends. The CDR3 contains 13 residues. In nucleotides, the CDR3 is TGCGCCAGCAGCCAGTTCGTGAGCACTGAAGCTTTCTTT. Translation gives CASSQFVSTEAFF.

V is TRBV6-2 or TRBV6-3 and J is TRBJ2-7; D ambiguous. V was shortened by 6 bases and J by 9 bases, with 15 bases between the two germline ends. Germline V lookup: CDR1 MNHEY, CDR2 SVGEGT. The CDR3 length is 12 residues. The CDR3 sequence is CASSNTPRGQYF. CDR3 DNA sequence: TGTGCCAGCAGCAACACGCCCCGCGGGCAGTACTTC.

The rearrangement links TRBV6-5 to TRBJ2-7, with TRBD1 identical over 9 bases. The CDR3 length is 14 residues. Germline V gene sequence: CDR1 MNHEY, CDR2 SVGAGI. Trimming removed 7 bases from V and 5 bases from J; junction bases left unmatched: 9. The CDR3 DNA reads as TGTGCCAGCATATTACAGGGGGCTTCCCACGAGCAGTACTTC. Translated, it gives CASILQGASHEQYF.

The chain is built from TRBV19 and TRBJ2-1, with D tentatively TRBD1 (6 bases). The germline V gene encodes CDR1 LNHDA and CDR2 SQIVND (reference sequence). This CDR3 comprises 14 residues. V was shortened by 7 bases and J by 5 bases, with 15 bases between the two germline ends. The CDR3 loop is CASTLVQGNNEQFF. The CDR3 nucleotides read TGTGCCAGTACCCTAGTACAGGGAAACAATGAGCAGTTCTTC.

The V call is TRBV3-1 (or the pseudogene TRBV3-2), the J call TRBJ2-6; no definite D call. Germline V CDR1 and CDR2: LGHDT, YNNKEL (reference sequence). This CDR3 has 14 residues. V lost 4 bases and J lost 9, with 13 bases in between. For the CDR3, the DNA is TGTGCCAGCAGCCTAGCCCCACTGGACAACGTCCTGACTTTC. This codes for CASSLAPLDNVLTF.

J is TRBJ1-2 and V is TRBV5-1; D gene ambiguous. The CDR3 has 14 residues. In germline, CDR1 is SGHRS, CDR2 YFSETQ. V dropped 2 bases and J dropped 4 bases, with 12 bases sitting between them. CDR3 bases: TGCGCCAGCAGCTTCGGCTCGAGTGGCTATGGCTACACCTTC. It encodes CASSFGSSGYGYTF.

V usage is TRBV7-2 and J usage is TRBJ2-2; D is uncertain. Germline V lookup: CDR1 SGHTA, CDR2 FQGNSA. V dropped 3 bases and J dropped 4 bases, with 12 bases sitting between them. This CDR3 is 15 amino acids long. The CDR3: CASSFGLKATGELFF. CDR3 DNA: TGTGCCAGCAGCTTCGGCCTCAAGGCCACCGGGGAGCTGTTTTTT.

This clone has just a few counts. This chain joins TRBV5-4 and TRBJ2-2; D is ambiguous. Germline V gene lookup returns CDR1 SGHNT and CDR2 YYREEE (reference sequence). This CDR3 comprises 16 residues. V was trimmed by 3 bases and J by 4 bases, leaving 16 bases between them. The CDR3 DNA follows: TGTGCCAGCAGCTCTCGGTTCGCAGGTGTCACCGGGGAGCTGTTTTTT. Translating it yields CASSSRFAGVTGELFF.

The genes are TRBV7-2 and TRBJ2-7; D remains ambiguous. The germline gives CDR1 SGHTA, CDR2 FQGNSA. V gave up 0 bases and J gave up 0 bases, with 12 bases separating them. The CDR3 is made up of 16 amino acids. In DNA, the CDR3 is TGTGCCAGCAGCTTAGCAGGGTCGTCTAGCTCCTACGAGCAGTACTTC. It codes for CASSLAGSSSSYEQYF.

The chain recombines TRBV30 with TRBJ2-3; perhaps TRBD2 as D (6 bases). The germline gives CDR1 GTSNPN, CDR2 SVGIG (reference sequence). Trimming took off 5 bases at V and 3 bases at J, with 18 bases between the two ends. This CDR3 contains 15 residues. CDR3: CAWRGTGVWTDTQYF. CDR3 sequence (DNA): TGTGCCTGGCGGGGGACGGGAGTATGGACAGATACGCAGTATTTT.

The J gene is TRBJ1-6, the V gene TRBV14; D ambiguous. This CDR3 has 14 residues. CDR1 and CDR2 (germline): SGHDN, FVKESK. Trimming took 4 bases from V and 6 from J, leaving 10 bases between them. CDR3 sequence (DNA): TGTGCCAGCAGCCGAATAGGCTTTAATTCACCCCTCCACTTT. Its translation: CASSRIGFNSPLHF.

The chain employs TRBV18 and TRBJ1-1; no definite D call. This CDR3 spans 11 amino acids. Germline CDR1 and CDR2: KGHSH and LQKENI. The germline V and J ends were trimmed by 3 bases and 1 base, with 0 bases remaining between them. Here the CDR3 reads CASSPNTEAFF. CDR3 nucleotides: TGTGCCAGCTCACCGAACACTGAAGCTTTCTTT.

The chain carries TRBV10-3 and TRBJ2-7; no reliable D call. CDR3 length: 15 residues. Germline V gives CDR1 ENHRY, CDR2 SYGVKD. Trimming took off 4 bases at V and 5 bases at J, with 18 bases between the two ends. Here the CDR3 reads CAISAVGRSLNEQYF. The CDR3 DNA reads as TGTGCCATCAGTGCGGTCGGCCGCTCGCTGAACGAGCAGTACTTC.

The chain links TRBV6-5 to TRBJ2-2; perhaps TRBD2 as D (6 bases). The CDR3 extends over 13 amino acids. V was trimmed by 7 bases and J by 5 bases, leaving 11 bases between them. Germline CDR1 and CDR2: MNHEY and SVGAGI. As DNA, the CDR3 is TGTGCCAGCACCGAGCGGGTTACCGGGGAGCTGTTTTTT. Its translation: CASTERVTGELFF.

This clone is medium-sized by share. This sequence joins TRBV23-1 and TRBJ2-3, with 7 bases lining up with TRBD1. TRBV23-1 is recorded as an ORF, its role being uncertain. This CDR3 is 16 amino acids long. Losses at the gene ends were 9 bases for V and 1 base for J; bases not matched to a gene: 13. The CDR3 nucleotides are TGCGCCAGATCCCGAAGACAGGGACGAGGCACAGATACGCAGTATTTT. This gives the protein CARSRRQGRGTDTQYF.

The V and J genes are TRBV3-1 (or the pseudogene TRBV3-2) and TRBJ2-2; TRBD2 agrees at 11 bases. Per the germline V gene, CDR1 is LGHDT and CDR2 is YNNKEL (reference sequence). V shed 0 bases and J 3 bases; nucleotides not matched to a gene: 12. The CDR3 runs 20 residues. The CDR3 region has the DNA TGTGCCAGCAGCCAAGATGTCCGGGGTAGCGGGAGGGCCGACACCGGGGAGCTGTTTTTT. This encodes CASSQDVRGSGRADTGELFF.

This chain links TRBV6-2 or TRBV6-3 with TRBJ2-2; 7 nucleotides match TRBD2. Germline values: CDR1 MNHEY, CDR2 SVGEGT. The CDR3 runs 15 residues. V lost 2 bases to trimming and J lost 7 bases; unmatched junction nucleotides: 7. The CDR3 protein is CASSYPIAGGGELFF. The CDR3 DNA reads TGTGCCAGCAGTTACCCCATAGCGGGTGGCGGGGAGCTGTTTTTT.

The chain recombines TRBV5-1 with TRBJ2-7, with a possible D match to TRBD2 (5 bases). Germline V gene lookup returns CDR1 SGHRS and CDR2 YFSETQ. V lost 1 base and J lost 4, with 12 bases in between. The CDR3 length is 14 residues. The CDR3, as DNA: TGCGCCAGCAGCTTGCCCGGGGTTCTTTACGAGCAGTACTTC. Translating gives CASSLPGVLYEQYF.

The chain carries TRBV4-2 and TRBJ2-7; the match to TRBD1 covers 7 bases. The junction had 10 bases not matched to a gene; V was cut back by 5 bases and J by 3 bases. This CDR3 has 15 residues. CDR1 and CDR2 from the germline V gene are LGHNA and YNFKEQ. The CDR3, as DNA: TGTGCCAGCAGCAACCAGGGGGTTGGGGGCTACGAGCAGTACTTC. Encoded protein: CASSNQGVGGYEQYF.

This chain joins TRBV4-1 and TRBJ2-1; no clear D gene. The CDR3 loop spans 15 amino acids. V lost 1 base, J lost 3 bases, and 10 bases lay in between. Germline V gene lookup returns CDR1 MGHRA and CDR2 YSYEKL. The CDR3 sequence is CASSQGRRNYNEQFF. In DNA, the CDR3 is TGCGCCAGCAGCCAAGGTCGGAGAAACTACAATGAGCAGTTCTTC.

For the CDR3, the DNA is TGTGCCATCAGTGAGCGGGGCAGGGCCAACTACAATGAGCAGTTCTTC. The encoded protein is CAISERGRANYNEQFF. The rearrangement uses TRBV10-3 and TRBJ2-1; D possibly matches TRBD1 or TRBD2 (5 bases each). The V and J ends lost 2 bases and 3 bases respectively, with 14 bases between them. CDR3 length equals 16 residues. Germline V gene sequence: CDR1 ENHRY, CDR2 SYGVKD.

This chain joins TRBV19 and TRBJ2-2; tentative D call: TRBD2 (5 bases). This CDR3 has 14 residues. Deletions cut 7 bases from V and 1 base from J, with 10 bases between. CDR1 and CDR2 from the germline V gene are LNHDA and SQIVND (reference sequence). Here the CDR3 DNA reads TGTGCCAGTACGGAGGACTTGAACACCGGGGAGCTGTTTTTT. Translation gives CASTEDLNTGELFF.

This chain joins TRBV7-9 and TRBJ2-5; D perhaps matches TRBD1 (6 bases). Trimming removed 7 bases at V and 4 bases at J, with 13 bases between. Germline V lookup: CDR1 SEHNR, CDR2 FQNEAQ (reference sequence). This CDR3 is built from 13 residues. This CDR3 is CASNLQGGETQYF. CDR3 coding DNA: TGTGCCAGCAATCTCCAAGGGGGAGAGACCCAGTACTTC.